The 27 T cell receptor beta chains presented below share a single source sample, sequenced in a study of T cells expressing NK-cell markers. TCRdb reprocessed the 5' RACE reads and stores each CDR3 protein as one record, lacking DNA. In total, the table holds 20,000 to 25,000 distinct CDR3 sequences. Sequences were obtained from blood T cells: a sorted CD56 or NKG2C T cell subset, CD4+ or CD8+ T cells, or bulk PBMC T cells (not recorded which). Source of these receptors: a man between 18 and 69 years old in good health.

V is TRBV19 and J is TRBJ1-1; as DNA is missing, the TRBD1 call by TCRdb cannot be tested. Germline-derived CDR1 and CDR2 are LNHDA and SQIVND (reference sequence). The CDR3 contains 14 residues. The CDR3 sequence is CASSATARDTEAFF. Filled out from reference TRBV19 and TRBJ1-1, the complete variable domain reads DGGITQSPKYLFRKEGQNVTLSCEQNLNHDAMYWYRQDPGQGLRLIYYSQIVNDFQKGDIAEGYSVSREKKESFPLTVTSAQKNPTAFYLCASSATARDTEAFFGQGTRLTVV.

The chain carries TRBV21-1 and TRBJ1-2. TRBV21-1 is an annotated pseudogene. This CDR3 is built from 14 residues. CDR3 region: CASSLLITQGIYTF.

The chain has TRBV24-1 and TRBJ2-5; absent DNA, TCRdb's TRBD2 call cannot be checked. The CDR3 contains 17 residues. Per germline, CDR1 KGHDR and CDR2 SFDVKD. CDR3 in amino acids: CATSDKGGAGPRGAQYF.

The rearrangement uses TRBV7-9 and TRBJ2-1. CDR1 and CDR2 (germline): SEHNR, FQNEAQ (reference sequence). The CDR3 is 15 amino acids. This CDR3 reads CASIRRETSYNEQFF.

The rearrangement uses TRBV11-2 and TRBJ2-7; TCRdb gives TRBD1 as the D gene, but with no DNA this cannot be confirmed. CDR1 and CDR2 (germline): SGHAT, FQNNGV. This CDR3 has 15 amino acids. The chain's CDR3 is CASSLGGQGRYEQYF.

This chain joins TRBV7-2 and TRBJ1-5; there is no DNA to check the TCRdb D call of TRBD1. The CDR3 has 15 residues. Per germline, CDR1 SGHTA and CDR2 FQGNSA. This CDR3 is CASSPSTGVGQPQHF.

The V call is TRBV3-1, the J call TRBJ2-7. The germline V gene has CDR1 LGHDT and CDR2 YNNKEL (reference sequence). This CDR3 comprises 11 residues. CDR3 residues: CASSQLAEQYF.

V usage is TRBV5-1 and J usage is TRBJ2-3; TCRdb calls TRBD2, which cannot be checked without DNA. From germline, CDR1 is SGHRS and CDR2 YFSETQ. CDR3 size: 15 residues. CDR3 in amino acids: CASSYRLAGADTQYF.

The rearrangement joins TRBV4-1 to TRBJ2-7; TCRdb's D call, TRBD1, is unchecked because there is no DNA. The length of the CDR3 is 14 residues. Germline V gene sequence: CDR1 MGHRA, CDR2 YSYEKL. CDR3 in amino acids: CASSQPRQAYEQYF.

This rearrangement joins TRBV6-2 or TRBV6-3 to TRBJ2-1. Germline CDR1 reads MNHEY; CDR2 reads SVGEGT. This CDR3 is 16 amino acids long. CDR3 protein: CASSYWVAPRRNEQFF.

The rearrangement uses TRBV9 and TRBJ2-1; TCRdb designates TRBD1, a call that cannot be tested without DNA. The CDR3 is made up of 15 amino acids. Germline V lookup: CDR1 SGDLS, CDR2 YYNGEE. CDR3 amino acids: CASSASGGEYNEQFF.

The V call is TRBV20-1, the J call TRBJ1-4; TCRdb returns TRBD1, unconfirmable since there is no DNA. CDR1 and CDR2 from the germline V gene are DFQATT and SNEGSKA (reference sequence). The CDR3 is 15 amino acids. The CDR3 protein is CSASLWGEANEKLFF.

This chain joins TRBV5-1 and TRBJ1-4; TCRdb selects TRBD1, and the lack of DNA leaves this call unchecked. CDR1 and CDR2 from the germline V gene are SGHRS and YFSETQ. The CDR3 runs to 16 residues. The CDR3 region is CASSFGQEATNEKLFF.

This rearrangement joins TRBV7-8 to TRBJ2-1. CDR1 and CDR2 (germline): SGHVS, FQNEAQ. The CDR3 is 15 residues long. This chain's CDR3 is CASSSYSSSYNEQFF.

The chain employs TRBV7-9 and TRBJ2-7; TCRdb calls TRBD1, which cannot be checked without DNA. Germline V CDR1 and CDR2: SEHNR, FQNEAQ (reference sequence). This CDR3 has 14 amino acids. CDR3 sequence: CASSLKGRSYEQYF.

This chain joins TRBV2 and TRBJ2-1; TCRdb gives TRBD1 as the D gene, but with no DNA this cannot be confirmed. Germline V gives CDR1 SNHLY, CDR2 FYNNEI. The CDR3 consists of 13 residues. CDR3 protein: CASTGLTHNEQFF.

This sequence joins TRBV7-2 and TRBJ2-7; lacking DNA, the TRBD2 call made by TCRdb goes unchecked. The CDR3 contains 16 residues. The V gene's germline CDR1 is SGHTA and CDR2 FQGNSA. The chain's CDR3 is CASSWRGAGGRNEQYF.

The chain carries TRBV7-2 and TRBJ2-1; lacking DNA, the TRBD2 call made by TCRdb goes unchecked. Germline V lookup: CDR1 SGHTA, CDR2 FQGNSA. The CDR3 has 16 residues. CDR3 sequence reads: CASGQGVAGTRNEQFF.

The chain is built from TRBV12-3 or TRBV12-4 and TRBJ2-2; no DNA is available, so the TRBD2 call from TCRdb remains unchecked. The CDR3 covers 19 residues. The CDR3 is CASSLETSGSLRGTGELFF.

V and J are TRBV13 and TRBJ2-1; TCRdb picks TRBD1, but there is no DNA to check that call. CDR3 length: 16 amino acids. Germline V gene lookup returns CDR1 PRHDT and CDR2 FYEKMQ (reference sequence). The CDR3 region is CASSLGLQGANNEQFF.

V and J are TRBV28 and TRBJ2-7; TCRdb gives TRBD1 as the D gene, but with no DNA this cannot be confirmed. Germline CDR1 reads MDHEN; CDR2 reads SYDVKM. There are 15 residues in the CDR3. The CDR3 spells CASRTMGTATYEQYF.

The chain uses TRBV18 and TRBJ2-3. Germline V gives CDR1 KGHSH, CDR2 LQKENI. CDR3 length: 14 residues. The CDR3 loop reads CASSPETRTDTQYF.

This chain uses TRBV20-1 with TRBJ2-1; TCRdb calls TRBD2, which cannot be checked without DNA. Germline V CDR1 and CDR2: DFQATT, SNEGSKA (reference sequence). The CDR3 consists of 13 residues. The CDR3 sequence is CSADGLGYNEQFF.

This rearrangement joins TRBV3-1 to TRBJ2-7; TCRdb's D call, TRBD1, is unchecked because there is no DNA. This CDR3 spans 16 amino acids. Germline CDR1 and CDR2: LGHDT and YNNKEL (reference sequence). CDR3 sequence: CASSQVLARGSGEQYF.

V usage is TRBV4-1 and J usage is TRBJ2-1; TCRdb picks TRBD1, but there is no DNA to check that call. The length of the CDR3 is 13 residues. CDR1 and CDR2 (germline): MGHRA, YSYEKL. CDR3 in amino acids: CASSQDRGWEQFF.

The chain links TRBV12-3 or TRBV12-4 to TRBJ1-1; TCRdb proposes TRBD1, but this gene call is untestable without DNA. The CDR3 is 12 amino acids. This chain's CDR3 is CASLAGDTEAFF.

CDR3 sequence: CASSKAPRSGGLGNEQFF. The chain couples TRBV21-1 to TRBJ2-1; TCRdb gives TRBD2 as the D gene, but with no DNA this cannot be confirmed. TRBV21-1 is an annotated pseudogene. The CDR3 spans 18 residues.